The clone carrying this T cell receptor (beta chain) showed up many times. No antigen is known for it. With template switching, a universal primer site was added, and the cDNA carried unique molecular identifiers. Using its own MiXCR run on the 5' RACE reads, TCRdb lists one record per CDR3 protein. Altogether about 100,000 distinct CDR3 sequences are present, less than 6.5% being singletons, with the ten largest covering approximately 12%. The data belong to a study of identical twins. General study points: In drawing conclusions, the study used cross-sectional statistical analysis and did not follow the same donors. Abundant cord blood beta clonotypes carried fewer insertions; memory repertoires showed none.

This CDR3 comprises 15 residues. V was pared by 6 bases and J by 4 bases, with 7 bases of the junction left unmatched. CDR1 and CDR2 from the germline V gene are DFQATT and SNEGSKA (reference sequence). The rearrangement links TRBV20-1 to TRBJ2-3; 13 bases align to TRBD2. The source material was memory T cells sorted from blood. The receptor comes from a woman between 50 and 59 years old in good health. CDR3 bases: TGCAGTGCGTCGACTACTAGCGGGAGGGCAGATACGCAGTATTTT. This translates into CSASTTSGRADTQYF.